Listed below are T cell receptor beta chains from one sample, sequenced in a study of quantifying T cell responses using KT2 cells. TCRdb fed the UMI-ligation and nested PCR reads into MiXCR, producing one record per CDR3 protein. The sample shows around 35,000 distinct CDR3 sequences, about a tenth of them seen only once. Sequencing was done on a sample of PBMCs spiked with cells of the T cell clone KT2. Source of these receptors: a human donor. Both conserved end residues are part of each CDR3. Fields, in order: J gene, D gene, V gene, clone size, CDR3 DNA, CDR3 protein. The D gene is left open where the match is weak. Size is stated for part of the rows, as once, few or many counts, or as a class when the clone is expanded.

j_gene: TRBJ1-1; d_gene: NA; v_gene: TRBV11-2; abundance: NA; CDR3nt: TGTGCCAGCAGCCCCAGTTCCGGACTTATGAACACTGAAGCTTTCTTT; CDR3aa: CASSPSSGLMNTEAFF
j_gene: TRBJ2-7; d_gene: NA; v_gene: TRBV11-2; abundance: NA; CDR3nt: TGTGCCAGCAGCCCACTGACAAGCTACGAGCAGTACTTC; CDR3aa: CASSPLTSYEQYF
j_gene: TRBJ1-2; d_gene: NA; v_gene: TRBV6-1; abundance: few; CDR3nt: TGTGCCAGCAGTACTCTTGGGAATTCGGGCTATGGCTACACCTTC; CDR3aa: CASSTLGNSGYGYTF
j_gene: TRBJ1-2; d_gene: TRBD1; v_gene: TRBV6-2/TRBV6-3; abundance: NA; CDR3nt: TGTGCCAGCAGTTACTCGAATCCAGGGGGCGCGTATGGCTACACCTTC; CDR3aa: CASSYSNPGGAYGYTF
j_gene: TRBJ2-7; d_gene: TRBD1; v_gene: TRBV12-3/TRBV12-4; abundance: NA; CDR3nt: TGTGCCAGCAGTTTCGGACAGGGTGGTGAGCAGTACTTC; CDR3aa: CASSFGQGGEQYF
j_gene: TRBJ1-2; d_gene: NA; v_gene: TRBV7-2; abundance: many; CDR3nt: TGTGCCAGCAGCTTAGACAAGCCCTATGGCTACACCTTC; CDR3aa: CASSLDKPYGYTF
j_gene: TRBJ1-5; d_gene: NA; v_gene: TRBV6-2/TRBV6-3; abundance: NA; CDR3nt: TGTGCCAGCAGTCGCGCTTTGCGAGGCGATGGCAATCAGCCCCAGCATTTT; CDR3aa: CASSRALRGDGNQPQHF
j_gene: TRBJ1-1; d_gene: TRBD1; v_gene: TRBV2; abundance: few; CDR3nt: TGTGCCAGCGAGGGACAGGGGATATATAAAGCTTTCTTT; CDR3aa: CASEGQGIYKAFF
j_gene: TRBJ2-1; d_gene: TRBD2; v_gene: TRBV5-1; abundance: NA; CDR3nt: TGCGCCAGCAGCTCCTTGGGGGAGGGCGAGCAGTTCTTC; CDR3aa: CASSSLGEGEQFF
j_gene: TRBJ2-3; d_gene: TRBD2; v_gene: TRBV6-1; abundance: many; CDR3nt: TGTGCCAGCAGTGAAACTAGCGGGGGGGCAGATACGCAGTATTTT; CDR3aa: CASSETSGGADTQYF
j_gene: TRBJ2-7; d_gene: NA; v_gene: TRBV6-5; abundance: few; CDR3nt: TGTGCCAGCCATGGGTACTCCTACGAGCAGTACTTC; CDR3aa: CASHGYSYEQYF
j_gene: TRBJ1-5; d_gene: TRBD1; v_gene: TRBV28; abundance: NA; CDR3nt: TGTGCCAGCAGATCCCCGGGACAGGGATTCAATCAGCCCCAGCATTTT; CDR3aa: CASRSPGQGFNQPQHF
j_gene: TRBJ2-7; d_gene: NA; v_gene: TRBV20-1; abundance: many; CDR3nt: TGCAGTGCTAGAGATCTCCGGGCTAGCTCCTACGAGCAGTACTTC; CDR3aa: CSARDLRASSYEQYF
j_gene: TRBJ1-1; d_gene: NA; v_gene: TRBV19; abundance: NA; CDR3nt: TGTGCCAGTAGGGTAACTGAAGCTTTCTTT; CDR3aa: CASRVTEAFF
j_gene: TRBJ1-6; d_gene: NA; v_gene: TRBV9; abundance: many; CDR3nt: TGTGCCAGCAGCCCTGGACGGTATAATTCACCCCTCCACTTT; CDR3aa: CASSPGRYNSPLHF
j_gene: TRBJ2-2; d_gene: NA; v_gene: TRBV27; abundance: NA; CDR3nt: TGTGCCAGCAGTTTATCGAGCTGGACAGACACCGGGGAGCTGTTTTTT; CDR3aa: CASSLSSWTDTGELFF
j_gene: TRBJ2-7; d_gene: NA; v_gene: TRBV20-1; abundance: NA; CDR3nt: TGCAGTGCTAGGAAGTCAGTCTACGAGCAGCACTTC; CDR3aa: CSARKSVYEQHF
j_gene: TRBJ1-5; d_gene: NA; v_gene: TRBV27; abundance: NA; CDR3nt: TGTGCCAGCAGTTTATCCACAGTCAGGGGGCCCCAGCATTTT; CDR3aa: CASSLSTVRGPQHF
j_gene: TRBJ1-5; d_gene: NA; v_gene: TRBV27; abundance: few; CDR3nt: TGTGCCAGCAGTTTGAGGGGAAACAGAAATCAGCCCCAGCATTTT; CDR3aa: CASSLRGNRNQPQHF
j_gene: TRBJ1-1; d_gene: NA; v_gene: TRBV7-3; abundance: many; CDR3nt: TGTGCCAGCAGCTTAGAGGGAAACACTGAAGCTTTCTTT; CDR3aa: CASSLEGNTEAFF
j_gene: TRBJ1-1; d_gene: NA; v_gene: TRBV20-1; abundance: NA; CDR3nt: TGCAGTGTCAGAGGTGTCGGGGGCCTAGAGGCTTTCTTT; CDR3aa: CSVRGVGGLEAFF
j_gene: TRBJ2-2; d_gene: TRBD2; v_gene: TRBV4-1; abundance: many; CDR3nt: TGCGCCAGCAGCCAAGACCCTAGCGGGACCGGGGAGCTGTTTTTT; CDR3aa: CASSQDPSGTGELFF